The 10 T cell receptor beta chains below all came from one sample that was sequenced in a study of Ad26.COV2.S vaccination and SARS-CoV-2 variants. Noted treatment: around 19 received Ad26.COV2.S at low or high dose, single or two shots; several received placebo; per-sample allocation not given. Specimens were obtained on day 63 following the first vaccine or placebo injection. TCRdb keeps only in-frame clones here, not all; method: immunoSEQ multiplex PCR. The sample holds approximately 350,000 clones, around nine tenths seen once. This material consisted of peripheral blood, taken in a trial of Ad26.COV2.S vaccine versus placebo. Source of these receptors: a person aged 18-60 years who received the Ad26.COV2.S COVID-19 vaccine or a placebo.

J is TRBJ1-3 and V is TRBV5-6, with unresolved D. The CDR3 loop spans 15 amino acids. V shed 0 bases and J shed 0 bases, with 7 bases lying between them. The germline CDR1 and CDR2 sequences are SGHDT and YYEEEE. This chain's CDR3 is CASSLGVSSGNTIYF. DNA of the CDR3: TGTGCCAGCAGCTTGGGAGTAAGCTCTGGAAACACCATATATTTT.

The V and J genes are TRBV30 and TRBJ1-1; 8 positions match TRBD1. V lost 0 bases to trimming and J lost 6 bases; unmatched junction nucleotides: 12. Looked up from germline, CDR1 is GTSNPN and CDR2 is SVGIG (reference sequence). The CDR3 loop spans 16 amino acids. Here the CDR3 reads CAWSVLHGQGWAEAFF. The CDR3 DNA sequence: TGTGCCTGGAGTGTACTCCACGGACAGGGATGGGCTGAAGCTTTCTTT.

The J gene is TRBJ2-7, the V gene TRBV7-2; no clear D. V was pared by 3 bases and J by 2 bases, with 14 bases between. This CDR3 is 15 amino acids long. The V gene's germline CDR1 is SGHTA and CDR2 FQGNSA. The CDR3 DNA reads as TGTGCCAGCAGCTTCAGGCAGCGTTCCCCCTACGAGCAGTACTTC. It translates to CASSFRQRSPYEQYF.

V and J are TRBV4-3 and TRBJ2-2; 9 bases fit TRBD2. This CDR3 has 19 amino acids. Per germline, CDR1 LGHNA and CDR2 YSLEER. J was trimmed by 4 bases and V by 2 bases; bases with no gene match: 14. Here the CDR3 reads CASSQYDGGGALGTGELFF. The DNA of the CDR3 is TGCGCCAGCAGCCAATATGATGGCGGGGGGGCCCTTGGCACCGGGGAGCTGTTTTTT.

This clone was seen more than once but under ten times. V usage is TRBV4-1 and J usage is TRBJ1-5; no firm D call. The V gene's germline CDR1 is MGHRA and CDR2 YSYEKL. The CDR3 is made up of 13 amino acids. V lost 1 base and J 4 bases, leaving 5 bases between the germline ends. The chain's CDR3 is CASSQVANQPQHF. The CDR3 DNA reads as TGCGCCAGCAGCCAAGTCGCTAATCAGCCCCAGCATTTT.

The chain joins TRBV7-6 to TRBJ2-1, with D tentatively TRBD2 (6 bases). The CDR3 extends over 14 amino acids. From germline, CDR1 is SGHVS and CDR2 FNYEAQ. V gave up 2 bases and J gave up 5 bases, with 10 bases separating them. CDR3 residues: CASSLWREDNEQFF. The CDR3 DNA sequence: TGTGCCAGCAGCTTATGGAGGGAGGACAATGAGCAGTTCTTC.

This chain uses TRBV27 with TRBJ1-1; possible D gene TRBD1, 5 bases. V was pared by 5 bases and J by 1 base, with 11 bases between. Germline V gives CDR1 MNHEY, CDR2 SMNVEV (reference sequence). CDR3 size: 14 residues. CDR3 nucleotides: TGTGCCAGCAGTCTATACCAGGGGAACACTGAAGCTTTCTTT. It codes for CASSLYQGNTEAFF.

The chain recombines TRBV30 with TRBJ1-2; no reliable D call. Trimming removed 0 bases from V and 8 bases from J, with 10 bases in between. The germline CDR1 and CDR2 sequences are GTSNPN and SVGIG (reference sequence). The CDR3 runs 12 residues. The CDR3 reads CAWSVGSRGYTF. DNA for the CDR3: TGTGCCTGGAGTGTCGGTTCGCGAGGCTACACCTTC.

The chain is built from TRBV9 and TRBJ1-6; 7 bases are a match to TRBD1. Germline-derived CDR1 and CDR2 are SGDLS and YYNGEE. Trimming at V came to 3 bases and at J to 13 bases, leaving 10 bases not matched to a gene. This CDR3 spans 14 amino acids. CDR3 residues: CASSAQTGNYPLHF. DNA of the CDR3: TGTGCCAGCAGCGCCCAGACAGGGAACTACCCCCTCCACTTT.

CDR3 residues: CASSQGLAIYF. CDR3 nucleotides: TGTGCCAGCAGTCAAGGACTAGCGATATACTTC. The chain is built from TRBV27 and TRBJ2-7, with TRBD2 identical over 9 bases. V was clipped by 5 bases and J by 13 bases; unmatched bases: 6. Germline values: CDR1 MNHEY, CDR2 SMNVEV (reference sequence). The CDR3 sequence is 11 residues long.